The 32 T cell receptor beta chains presented below share a single source sample, sequenced in a study of response to subunit inactivated influenza vaccine. MiXCR, run by TCRdb on the RT-PCR reads, gives a single entry per CDR3 protein. The table shows approximately 500,000 distinct CDR3 sequences, with approximately 13% occurring only once. Sequencing used PBMCs from blood, obtained roughly 48 days after vaccination. The receptors shown here come from a man between 50 and 59 years old who received an inactivated influenza vaccine.

In its sample, this clonotype was seen many times. V and J are TRBV12-3 or TRBV12-4 and TRBJ2-1; 7 bases are shared with TRBD2. This CDR3 spans 15 amino acids. After removal of 6 bases from V and 0 bases from J, the junction contained 5 bases not matched to a gene. CDR3 DNA sequence: TGTGCCAGCAGCCCAGGCGGGAGCTCCTACAATGAGCAGTTCTTC. It specifies CASSPGGSSYNEQFF.

This rearrangement joins TRBV7-9 to TRBJ2-7, with D perhaps given as TRBD1 or TRBD2 (5 bases each). Trimming shortened V by 5 bases and J by 6 bases, and 11 bases separated the two germline ends. This CDR3 region has 12 residues. Germline V CDR1 and CDR2: SEHNR, FQNEAQ (reference sequence). CDR3 DNA sequence: TGTGCCAGCAGCCCGGGGCATCCCGAGCAGTACTTC. Protein sequence: CASSPGHPEQYF.

The gene calls are TRBV5-6 and TRBJ1-2; possible D gene TRBD1, 5 bases. Germline loops: CDR1 SGHDT, CDR2 YYEEEE. Trimming shortened V by 4 bases and J by 3 bases, and 19 bases separated the two germline ends. This CDR3 contains 16 residues. CDR3 in DNA: TGTGCCAGCAGCCCCGAGAAAGGGACCGAGTACTATGGCTACACCTTC. This translates into CASSPEKGTEYYGYTF.

This clonotype has just a few counts. V and J are TRBV5-1 and TRBJ2-7, with D uncertain. Germline-derived CDR1 and CDR2 are SGHRS and YFSETQ. The ends were cut back, 0 bases at V and 3 bases at J, with 7 bases in the middle. The CDR3 sequence is 13 residues long. The DNA of the CDR3 is TGCGCCAGCAGCTTGGACAACTACTACGAGCAGTACTTC. This encodes CASSLDNYYEQYF.

This clonotype came up many times. The chain uses TRBV11-1 and TRBJ2-5; 11 bases line up with TRBD2. The CDR3 length is 18 residues. The ends lost 4 bases at V and 1 base at J; junction bases unmatched: 11. Germline V lookup: CDR1 SGHAT, CDR2 FQDESV (reference sequence). As DNA, the CDR3 is TGTGCCAGCAGCTGGAACAAGGGGACTAGCGGTACCCAAGAGACCCAGTACTTC. Encoded protein: CASSWNKGTSGTQETQYF.

The sample holds a few counts of this clonotype. The chain is built from TRBV12-3 or TRBV12-4 and TRBJ1-2, with D tentatively TRBD1 (6 bases). The V end was cut by 7 bases, the J end by 4 bases, with 16 bases between. The CDR3 consists of 14 residues. This CDR3 reads CASTRGGQLYGYTF. As DNA, the CDR3 is TGTGCCAGCACGCGAGGGGGGCAACTCTATGGCTACACCTTC.

The rearrangement uses TRBV20-1 and TRBJ2-5; D gene uncertain. Trimming left V 3 bases short and J 9 bases short, with 2 bases between. The CDR3 is made up of 8 amino acids. Germline V CDR1 and CDR2: DFQATT, SNEGSKA (reference sequence). As DNA, the CDR3 is TGCAGTGCTAGCGCCCAGTACTTC. As protein: CSASAQYF.

This clonotype has a handful of counts. V usage is TRBV7-6 and J usage is TRBJ2-2, with 13 bases fitting TRBD2. Per germline, CDR1 SGHVS and CDR2 FNYEAQ. The CDR3 is 18 amino acids. V lost 1 base, J lost 7 bases, and 9 bases stayed unmatched. CDR3 loop: CASSLGAGLAGVGGELFF. CDR3 nucleotides: TGTGCCAGCAGCTTAGGTGCCGGACTAGCGGGAGTTGGCGGGGAGCTGTTTTTT. Full variable domain (remainder filled in from reference TRBV7-6 and TRBJ2-2): GAGVSQSPRYKVTKRGQDVALRCDPISGHVSLYWYRQALGQGPEFLTYFNYEAQQDKSGLPNDRFSAERPEGSISTLTIQRTEQRDSAMYRCASSLGAGLAGVGGELFFGEGSRLTVL.

The chain recombines TRBV12-3 or TRBV12-4 with TRBJ2-3; a weak D match, TRBD2 (5 bases). V lost 5 bases to trimming and J lost 6 bases, with 15 bases between them. The CDR3 runs to 14 residues. This CDR3 is CASSQIPGFDTQYF. CDR3 in DNA: TGTGCCAGCAGTCAAATACCGGGGTTTGATACGCAGTATTTT.

This clonotype has at least ten counts. This sequence joins TRBV12-3 or TRBV12-4 and TRBJ2-2; D is unresolved. Deletions cut 3 bases from V and 2 bases from J, with 13 bases between. The CDR3 covers 16 residues. CDR3 in DNA: TGTGCCAGCAGTTTTAGGGATTTAGTTAACACCGGGGAGCTGTTTTTT. Amino acid sequence: CASSFRDLVNTGELFF.

This clonotype was observed at least ten times. This chain links TRBV20-1 with TRBJ2-1; 10 bases align to TRBD2. Germline V gene data show CDR1 as DFQATT and CDR2 as SNEGSKA (reference sequence). This CDR3 has 13 amino acids. Germline trimming cut 7 bases from V and 9 bases from J; bases unmatched to any gene: 9. The CDR3 DNA sequence: TGCAGTGTTCGAACCGGGACTAGCGTTGAGCAGTTCTTC. Protein product: CSVRTGTSVEQFF.

This chain connects TRBV18 to TRBJ2-5, with a tentative D call TRBD2 (6 bases). From germline, CDR1 is KGHSH and CDR2 LQKENI. The V end lost 2 bases, the J end lost 2 bases, and 15 bases lay between the germline ends. The CDR3 contains 16 residues. CDR3 region: CASSPFFAGSQETQYF. The CDR3 bases are TGTGCCAGCTCACCATTTTTCGCGGGGTCTCAAGAGACCCAGTACTTC.

The table lists this clonotype with a few counts. The V call is TRBV20-1, the J call TRBJ2-6, with D possibly being TRBD2 (5 bases). V lost 6 bases, J lost 0 bases, and 12 bases lay in between. Germline V lookup: CDR1 DFQATT, CDR2 SNEGSKA (reference sequence). The CDR3 totals 15 residues. The CDR3 sequence: CSARREGSGANVLTF. CDR3 in DNA: TGCAGTGCCCGACGGGAAGGCTCTGGGGCCAACGTCCTGACTTTC.

As DNA, the CDR3 is TGTGCCAGCAGCTTAGTGGGTCCCCTTGGTGAAAAACTGTTTTTT. Its translation is CASSLVGPLGEKLFF. The chain employs TRBV7-6 and TRBJ1-4; D is unclear. Germline assignment: CDR1 SGHVS and CDR2 FNYEAQ. The CDR3 length is 15 residues. Trimming removed 1 base from V and 7 bases from J, with 13 bases in between.

This clonotype showed up many times. The chain uses TRBV4-2 and TRBJ2-2, with D hard to call. Germline loops: CDR1 LGHNA, CDR2 YNFKEQ. The CDR3 runs to 15 residues. V shed 1 base and J shed 5 bases, with 11 bases lying between them. The CDR3 nucleotides are TGTGCCAGCAGCCAAGGTATAGTCGGAACCGGGGAGCTGTTTTTT. Translated: CASSQGIVGTGELFF.

This clonotype occurred a few times. The chain uses TRBV4-1 and TRBJ2-4; 9 nucleotides agree with TRBD1. The CDR3 is 13 residues long. Per the germline V gene, CDR1 is MGHRA and CDR2 is YSYEKL. Losses at the gene ends were 4 bases for V and 9 bases for J; bases not matched to a gene: 4. The CDR3 protein is CASSPRDRAIQYF. The CDR3 DNA follows: TGCGCCAGCAGCCCCCGGGACAGGGCCATTCAGTACTTC.

V and J are TRBV18 and TRBJ2-1, with D possibly matching TRBD1 (5 bases). In germline, CDR1 is KGHSH, CDR2 LQKENI. The CDR3 covers 15 residues. V lost 0 bases and J 7 bases, leaving 13 bases between the germline ends. The CDR3 spells CASSPPGQQRNEQFF. The CDR3 bases are TGTGCCAGCTCACCACCGGGGCAGCAGCGTAATGAGCAGTTCTTC.

This clonotype was seen a few times. Here the CDR3 reads CAISFGLAGGQATDTQYF. As DNA, the CDR3 is TGTGCCATCAGCTTCGGACTAGCGGGGGGCCAGGCCACAGATACGCAGTATTTT. The V gene is TRBV10-3, the J gene TRBJ2-3; 14 bases are a match to TRBD2. CDR3 length: 18 residues. Germline lookup yields CDR1 ENHRY and CDR2 SYGVKD. The trim removed 6 bases at V and 2 bases at J, leaving 10 bases unmatched.

This clonotype has more than one count but fewer than ten. CDR3 in DNA: TGTGCCAGCAGGGTAGGGACTATACAAGAGACCCAGTACTTC. Its protein product is CASRVGTIQETQYF. The chain carries TRBV28 and TRBJ2-5, with 7 bases identical to TRBD2. After removal of 6 bases from V and 2 bases from J, the junction contained 6 bases not matched to a gene. The CDR3 spans 14 residues. The V gene's germline CDR1 is MDHEN and CDR2 SYDVKM.

V gene TRBV20-1 combines with J gene TRBJ2-2, with D possibly TRBD1 on 6 matching bases. The CDR3 contains 15 residues. CDR1 is DFQATT and CDR2 is SNEGSKA in the germline V gene (reference sequence). The germline V and J ends were trimmed by 6 bases and 1 base, with 15 bases remaining between them. CDR3 DNA sequence: TGCAGTGCCAGACAGATACAGGGGAACACCGGGGAGCTGTTTTTT. Amino acids: CSARQIQGNTGELFF.

This clonotype has more than one count but fewer than ten. This chain links TRBV20-1 with TRBJ2-7; 7 bases are a match to TRBD2. The CDR3 runs 14 residues. V was pared by 3 bases and J by 2 bases, with 7 bases of the junction left unmatched. Germline loops: CDR1 DFQATT, CDR2 SNEGSKA (reference sequence). The CDR3 nucleotides read TGCAGTGCTAGTAGGCTAGCGGAGACCTACGAGCAGTACTTC. This sequence encodes CSASRLAETYEQYF.

This chain uses TRBV24-1 with TRBJ2-3; a weak D match, TRBD2 (5 bases). Germline V gives CDR1 KGHDR, CDR2 SFDVKD. V lost 4 bases and J lost 2, with 9 bases in between. CDR3 length equals 14 residues. CDR3 protein: CATSDPGTTDTQYF. As DNA, the CDR3 is TGTGCCACCAGTGACCCGGGAACCACAGATACGCAGTATTTT.

In its sample, this clonotype was seen many times. The chain joins TRBV12-3 or TRBV12-4 to TRBJ2-3; tentative D call: TRBD1 (5 bases). V was pared by 2 bases and J by 2 bases, with 8 bases between. The length of the CDR3 is 14 residues. The CDR3 nucleotides read TGTGCCAGCAGTTTATCAGGGTACACAGATACGCAGTATTTT. Its translation is CASSLSGYTDTQYF.

In this sample, this clonotype turned up a few times. The rearrangement links TRBV7-6 to TRBJ2-2; D ambiguous. The V gene's germline CDR1 is SGHVS and CDR2 FNYEAQ. CDR3 length equals 17 residues. Trimming removed 4 bases from V and 1 base from J, with 16 bases in between. CDR3 bases: TGTGCCAGCAGCTCAAGACCGGGCGGAAAGAACACCGGGGAGCTGTTTTTT. It codes for CASSSRPGGKNTGELFF. The variable domain in full, with the rest retrieved from reference TRBV7-6 and TRBJ2-2, is GAGVSQSPRYKVTKRGQDVALRCDPISGHVSLYWYRQALGQGPEFLTYFNYEAQQDKSGLPNDRFSAERPEGSISTLTIQRTEQRDSAMYRCASSSRPGGKNTGELFFGEGSRLTVL.

The gene calls are TRBV7-2 and TRBJ1-1; the D gene is possibly TRBD1 (5 bases). The CDR3 loop spans 15 amino acids. Germline CDR1 is SGHTA and CDR2 is FQGNSA. V dropped 1 base and J dropped 5 bases, with 14 bases sitting between them. The chain's CDR3 is CASSLVEGSETEAFF. The CDR3 DNA sequence: TGTGCCAGCAGCTTAGTAGAGGGGTCGGAGACTGAAGCTTTCTTT.

This clonotype showed up just a few times. The CDR3 region is CASSYGPGSSTDTQYF. The CDR3 bases are TGTGCCAGCAGTTACGGTCCAGGGAGTAGCACAGATACGCAGTATTTT. The chain carries TRBV6-5 and TRBJ2-3; D may match TRBD1 or TRBD2 (5 bases each). Trimming left V 2 bases short and J 0 bases short, with 12 bases between. Germline-derived CDR1 and CDR2 are MNHEY and SVGAGI. The CDR3 extends over 16 amino acids.

This clonotype has just a few counts. The chain joins TRBV29-1 to TRBJ1-3; no definite D call. CDR3 size: 12 residues. Germline-derived CDR1 and CDR2 are SQVTM and ANQGSEA. Between the trimmed V and J ends, which lost 2 bases and 6 bases, there was a span of 8 bases. CDR3 sequence (DNA): TGCAGCGTTGAAACCCAGATAAACACCATATATTTT. Protein sequence: CSVETQINTIYF. Supplemented by reference TRBV29-1 and TRBJ1-3, the full variable domain reads SAVISQKPSRDICQRGTSLTIQCQVDSQVTMMFWYRQQPGQSLTLIATANQGSEATYESGFVIDKFPISRPNLTFSTLTVSNMSPEDSSIYLCSVETQINTIYFGEGSWLTVV.

This clonotype has a count of ten or more. V gene TRBV18 combines with J gene TRBJ2-5; 9 bases line up with TRBD1. CDR3 size: 12 residues. V trimming: 5 bases; J trimming: 5 bases; junction bases outside the gene matches: 0. The germline V gene encodes CDR1 KGHSH and CDR2 LQKENI. The CDR3 DNA reads TGTGCCAGCTCAGACAGGGGGGAGACCCAGTACTTC. This gives the protein CASSDRGETQYF.

The CDR3 here is CASTTDRRLTGELFF. DNA for the CDR3: TGTGCCAGCACTACAGACAGGAGACTCACCGGGGAGCTGTTTTTT. The chain recombines TRBV6-1 with TRBJ2-2; tentative D call: TRBD1 (6 bases). Germline V CDR1 and CDR2: MNHNS, SASEGT. V dropped 7 bases and J dropped 4 bases, with 16 bases sitting between them. The CDR3 consists of 15 residues.

This clonotype was picked up many times. The rearrangement joins TRBV5-1 to TRBJ2-1, with a possible D match to TRBD1 (6 bases). Germline CDR1 and CDR2: SGHRS and YFSETQ. Trimming cost V 1 base and J 1 base, with 9 bases left between them. This CDR3 is 15 amino acids long. The CDR3 here is CASSLSTGSYNEQFF. The CDR3, as DNA: TGCGCCAGCAGCTTGTCGACAGGTTCCTACAATGAGCAGTTCTTC.

The rearrangement joins TRBV29-1 to TRBJ1-1, with unresolved D. The germline gives CDR1 SQVTM, CDR2 ANQGSEA. The V gene lost 6 bases and the J gene lost 0 bases, with 11 bases spanning the gap. The length of the CDR3 is 13 residues. The CDR3 DNA sequence: TGCAGCGTCGCTGCCGGTATGAACACTGAAGCTTTCTTT. It codes for CSVAAGMNTEAFF.

There are a few counts of this clonotype. The chain employs TRBV4-3 and TRBJ2-7; 7 nucleotides agree with TRBD2. The CDR3 is 16 amino acids. Germline V lookup: CDR1 LGHNA, CDR2 YSLEER. The trim removed 3 bases at V and 2 bases at J, leaving 10 bases unmatched. The CDR3 here is CASSQDSGLTTYEQYF. CDR3 bases: TGCGCCAGCAGCCAGGACTCGGGACTAACCACCTACGAGCAGTACTTC.